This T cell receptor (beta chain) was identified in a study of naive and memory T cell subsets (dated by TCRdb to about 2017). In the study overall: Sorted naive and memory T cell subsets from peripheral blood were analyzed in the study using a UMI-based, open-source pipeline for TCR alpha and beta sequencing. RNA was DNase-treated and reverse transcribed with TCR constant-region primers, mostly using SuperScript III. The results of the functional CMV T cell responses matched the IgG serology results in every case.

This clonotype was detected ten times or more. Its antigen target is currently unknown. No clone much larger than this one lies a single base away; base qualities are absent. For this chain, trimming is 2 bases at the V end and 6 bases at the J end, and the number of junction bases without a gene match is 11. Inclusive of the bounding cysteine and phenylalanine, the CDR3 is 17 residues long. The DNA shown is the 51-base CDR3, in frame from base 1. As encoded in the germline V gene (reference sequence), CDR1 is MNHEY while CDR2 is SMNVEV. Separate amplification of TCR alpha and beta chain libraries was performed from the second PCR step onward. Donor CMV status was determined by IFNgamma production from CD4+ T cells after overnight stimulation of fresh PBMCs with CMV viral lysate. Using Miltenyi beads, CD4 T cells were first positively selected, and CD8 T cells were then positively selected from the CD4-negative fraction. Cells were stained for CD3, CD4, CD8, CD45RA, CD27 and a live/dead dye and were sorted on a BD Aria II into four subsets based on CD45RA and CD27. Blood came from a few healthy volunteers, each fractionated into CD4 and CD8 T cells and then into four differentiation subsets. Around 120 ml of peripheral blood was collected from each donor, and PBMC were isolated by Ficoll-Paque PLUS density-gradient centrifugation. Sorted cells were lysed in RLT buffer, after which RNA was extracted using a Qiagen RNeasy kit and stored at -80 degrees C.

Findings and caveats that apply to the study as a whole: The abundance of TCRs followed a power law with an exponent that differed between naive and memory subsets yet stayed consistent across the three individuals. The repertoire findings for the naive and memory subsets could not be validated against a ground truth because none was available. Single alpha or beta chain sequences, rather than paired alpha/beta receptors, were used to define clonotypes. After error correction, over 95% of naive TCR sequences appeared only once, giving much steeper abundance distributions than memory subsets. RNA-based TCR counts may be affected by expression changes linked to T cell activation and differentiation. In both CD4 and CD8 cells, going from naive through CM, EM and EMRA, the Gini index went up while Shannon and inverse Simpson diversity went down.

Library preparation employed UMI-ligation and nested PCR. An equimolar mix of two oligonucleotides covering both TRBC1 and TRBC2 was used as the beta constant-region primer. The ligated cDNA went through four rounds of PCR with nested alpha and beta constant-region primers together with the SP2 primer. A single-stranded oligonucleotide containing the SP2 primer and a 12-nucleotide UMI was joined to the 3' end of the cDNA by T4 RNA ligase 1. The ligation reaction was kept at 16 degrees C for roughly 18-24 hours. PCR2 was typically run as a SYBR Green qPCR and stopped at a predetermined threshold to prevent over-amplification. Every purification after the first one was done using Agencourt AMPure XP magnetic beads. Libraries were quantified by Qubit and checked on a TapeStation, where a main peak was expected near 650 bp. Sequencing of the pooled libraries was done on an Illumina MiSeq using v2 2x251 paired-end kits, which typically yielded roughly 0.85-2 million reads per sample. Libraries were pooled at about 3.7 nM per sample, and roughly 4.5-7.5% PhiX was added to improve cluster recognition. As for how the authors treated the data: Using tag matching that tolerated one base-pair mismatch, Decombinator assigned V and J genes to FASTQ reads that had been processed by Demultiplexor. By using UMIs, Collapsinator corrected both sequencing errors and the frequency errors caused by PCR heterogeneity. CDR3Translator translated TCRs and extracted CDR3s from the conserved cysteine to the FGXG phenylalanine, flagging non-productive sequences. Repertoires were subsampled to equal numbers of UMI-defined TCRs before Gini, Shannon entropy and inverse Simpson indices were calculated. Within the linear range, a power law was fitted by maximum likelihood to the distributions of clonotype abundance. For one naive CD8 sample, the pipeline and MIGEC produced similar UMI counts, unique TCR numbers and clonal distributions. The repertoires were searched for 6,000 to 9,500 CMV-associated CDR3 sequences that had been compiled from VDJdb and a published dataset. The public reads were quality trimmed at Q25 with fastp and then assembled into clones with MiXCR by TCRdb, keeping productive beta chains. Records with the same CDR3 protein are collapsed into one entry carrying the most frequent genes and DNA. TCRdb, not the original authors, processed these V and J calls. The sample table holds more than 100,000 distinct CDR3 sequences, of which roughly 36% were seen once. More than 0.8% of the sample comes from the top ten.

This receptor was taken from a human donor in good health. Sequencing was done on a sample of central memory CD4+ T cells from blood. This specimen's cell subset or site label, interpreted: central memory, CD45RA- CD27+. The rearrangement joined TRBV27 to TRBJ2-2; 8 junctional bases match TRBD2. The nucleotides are TGTGCCAGCAGTTTAATCGGACTAGCCGGAGCCTCCGGGGAGCTGTTTTTT. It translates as CASSLIGLAGASGELFF.